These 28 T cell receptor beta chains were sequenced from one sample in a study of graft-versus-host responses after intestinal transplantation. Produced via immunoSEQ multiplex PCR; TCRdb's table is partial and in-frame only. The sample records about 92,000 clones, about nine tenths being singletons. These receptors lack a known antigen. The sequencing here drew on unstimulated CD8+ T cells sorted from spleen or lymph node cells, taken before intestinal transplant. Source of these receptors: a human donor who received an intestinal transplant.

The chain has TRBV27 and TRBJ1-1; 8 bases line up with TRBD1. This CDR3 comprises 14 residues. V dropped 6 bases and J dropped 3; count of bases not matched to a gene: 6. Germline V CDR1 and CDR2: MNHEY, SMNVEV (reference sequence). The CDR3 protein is CASRVQGAYTEAFF. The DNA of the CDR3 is TGTGCCAGCAGGGTGCAGGGGGCCTACACTGAAGCTTTCTTT.

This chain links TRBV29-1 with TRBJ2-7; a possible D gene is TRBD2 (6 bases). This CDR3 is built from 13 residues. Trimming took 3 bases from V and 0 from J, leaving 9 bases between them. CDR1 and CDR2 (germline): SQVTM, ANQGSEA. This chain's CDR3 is CSVEYGSSYEQYF. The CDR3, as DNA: TGCAGCGTTGAGTACGGGAGCTCCTACGAGCAGTACTTC.

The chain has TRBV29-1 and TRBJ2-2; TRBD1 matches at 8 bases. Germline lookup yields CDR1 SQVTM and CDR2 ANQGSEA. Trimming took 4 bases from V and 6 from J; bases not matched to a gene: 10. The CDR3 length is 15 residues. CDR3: CSVAVADRASGELFF. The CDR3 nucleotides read TGCAGCGTTGCAGTTGCGGACAGGGCGTCCGGGGAGCTGTTTTTT.

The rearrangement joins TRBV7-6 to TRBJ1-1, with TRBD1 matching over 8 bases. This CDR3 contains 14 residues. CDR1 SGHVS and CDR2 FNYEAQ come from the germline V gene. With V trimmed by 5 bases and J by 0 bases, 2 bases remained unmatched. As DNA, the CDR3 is TGTGCCAGCAGCGGGGACAGGATGAACACTGAAGCTTTCTTT. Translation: CASSGDRMNTEAFF.

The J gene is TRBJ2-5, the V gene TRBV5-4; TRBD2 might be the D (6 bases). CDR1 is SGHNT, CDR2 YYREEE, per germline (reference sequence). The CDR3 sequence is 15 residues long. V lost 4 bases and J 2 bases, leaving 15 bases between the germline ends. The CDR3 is CASSDRDFTQETQYF. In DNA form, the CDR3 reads TGTGCCAGCAGCGACCGGGACTTTACTCAAGAGACCCAGTACTTC.

The CDR3 region has the DNA TGTGCCAGCAGCCAATCACCGGGACAGGGTTTGGTATTTACGGTGATGGGCACCGGGGAGCTGTTTTTT. It encodes CASSQSPGQGLVFTVMGTGELFF. This chain joins TRBV14 and TRBJ2-2; 9 positions agree with TRBD1. The CDR3 consists of 23 residues. After removal of 2 bases from V and 4 bases from J, the junction contained 26 bases not matched to a gene. The germline CDR1 and CDR2 sequences are SGHDN and FVKESK.

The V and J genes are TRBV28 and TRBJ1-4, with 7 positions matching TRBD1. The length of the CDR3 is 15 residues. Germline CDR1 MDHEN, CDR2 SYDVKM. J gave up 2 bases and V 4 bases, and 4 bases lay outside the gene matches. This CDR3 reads CASSYTTGTNEKLFF. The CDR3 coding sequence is TGTGCCAGCAGTTATACGACAGGGACTAATGAAAAACTGTTTTTT.

The CDR3 bases are TGTGCCAGCAGTGACGGGGGGCCCCAGCATTTT. This translates into CASSDGGPQHF. The rearrangement uses TRBV6-1 and TRBJ1-5; perhaps TRBD1 as D (5 bases). This CDR3 is built from 11 residues. The V and J ends lost 3 bases and 9 bases respectively, with 6 bases between them. Germline loops: CDR1 MNHNS, CDR2 SASEGT.

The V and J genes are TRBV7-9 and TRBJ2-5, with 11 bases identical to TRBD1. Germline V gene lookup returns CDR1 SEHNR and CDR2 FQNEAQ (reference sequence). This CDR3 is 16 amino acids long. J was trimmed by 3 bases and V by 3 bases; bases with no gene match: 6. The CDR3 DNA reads TGTGCCAGCAGCTTCACCCGGGACAGGGGGAAAGAGACCCAGTACTTC. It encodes CASSFTRDRGKETQYF.

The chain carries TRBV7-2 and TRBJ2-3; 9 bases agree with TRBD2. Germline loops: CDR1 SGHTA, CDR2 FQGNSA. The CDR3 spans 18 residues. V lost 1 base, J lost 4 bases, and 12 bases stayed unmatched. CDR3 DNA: TGTGCCAGCAGCTTAGAGCTAGTGAGCGGGAGGACATCAGATACGCAGTATTTT. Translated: CASSLELVSGRTSDTQYF.

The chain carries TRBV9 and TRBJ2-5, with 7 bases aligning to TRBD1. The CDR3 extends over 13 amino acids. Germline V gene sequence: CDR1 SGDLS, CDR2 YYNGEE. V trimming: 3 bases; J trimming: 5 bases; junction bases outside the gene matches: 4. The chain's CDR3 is CASSAGGRETQYF. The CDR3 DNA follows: TGTGCCAGCAGCGCAGGGGGTCGGGAGACCCAGTACTTC.

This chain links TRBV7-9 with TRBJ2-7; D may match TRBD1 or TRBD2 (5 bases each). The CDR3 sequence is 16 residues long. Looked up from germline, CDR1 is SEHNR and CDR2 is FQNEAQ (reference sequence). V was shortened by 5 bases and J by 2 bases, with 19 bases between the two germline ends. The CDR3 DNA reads TGTGCCAGCAGCCCTCCCACAGGCTACGGGACCTACGAGCAGTACTTC. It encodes CASSPPTGYGTYEQYF.

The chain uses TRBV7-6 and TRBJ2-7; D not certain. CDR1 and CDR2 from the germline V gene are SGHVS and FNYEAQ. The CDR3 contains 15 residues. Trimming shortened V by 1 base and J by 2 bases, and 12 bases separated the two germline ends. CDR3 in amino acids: CASSLDVGGTYEQYF. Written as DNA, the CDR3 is TGTGCCAGCAGCTTAGATGTAGGCGGTACCTACGAGCAGTACTTC.

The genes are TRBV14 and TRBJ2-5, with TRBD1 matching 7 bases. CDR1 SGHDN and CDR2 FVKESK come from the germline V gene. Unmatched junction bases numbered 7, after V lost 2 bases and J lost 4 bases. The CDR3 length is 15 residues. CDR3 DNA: TGTGCCAGCAGCCAAATACAGGGGAGAGGAGAGACCCAGTACTTC. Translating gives CASSQIQGRGETQYF.

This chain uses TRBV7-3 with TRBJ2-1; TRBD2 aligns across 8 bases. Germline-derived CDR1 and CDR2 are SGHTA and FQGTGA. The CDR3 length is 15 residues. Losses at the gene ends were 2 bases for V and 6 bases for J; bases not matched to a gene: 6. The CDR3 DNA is TGTGCCAGCAGCTTAGATTGGACTAGCTTCAATGAGCAGTTCTTC. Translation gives CASSLDWTSFNEQFF.

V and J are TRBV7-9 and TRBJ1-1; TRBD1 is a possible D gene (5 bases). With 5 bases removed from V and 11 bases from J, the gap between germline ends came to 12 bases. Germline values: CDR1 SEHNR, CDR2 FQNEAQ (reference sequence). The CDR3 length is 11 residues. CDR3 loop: CASSAAGGAFF. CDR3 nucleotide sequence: TGTGCCAGCAGCGCCGCGGGGGGTGCTTTCTTT.

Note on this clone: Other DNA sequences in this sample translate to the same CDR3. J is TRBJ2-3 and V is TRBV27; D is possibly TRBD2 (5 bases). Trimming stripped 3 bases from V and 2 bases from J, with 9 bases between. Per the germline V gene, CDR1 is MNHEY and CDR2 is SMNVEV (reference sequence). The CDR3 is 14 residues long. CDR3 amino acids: CASSLAGDTDTQYF. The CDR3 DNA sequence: TGTGCCAGCAGTTTGGCCGGGGACACAGATACGCAGTATTTT.

Here the CDR3 reads CASSVGEPATYEQYF. Here the CDR3 DNA reads TGTGCCAGCAGCGTAGGGGAGCCTGCCACCTACGAGCAGTACTTC. The rearrangement uses TRBV9 and TRBJ2-7, with D possibly matching TRBD2 (5 bases). This CDR3 is built from 15 residues. Trimming pared 0 bases from V and 2 bases from J, leaving 12 bases between. Germline assignment: CDR1 SGDLS and CDR2 YYNGEE.

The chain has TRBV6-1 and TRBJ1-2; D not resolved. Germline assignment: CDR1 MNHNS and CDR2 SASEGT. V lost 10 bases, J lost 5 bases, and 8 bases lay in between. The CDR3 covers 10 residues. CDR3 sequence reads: CATREYGYTF. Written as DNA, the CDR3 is TGTGCCACCAGAGAATATGGCTACACCTTC.

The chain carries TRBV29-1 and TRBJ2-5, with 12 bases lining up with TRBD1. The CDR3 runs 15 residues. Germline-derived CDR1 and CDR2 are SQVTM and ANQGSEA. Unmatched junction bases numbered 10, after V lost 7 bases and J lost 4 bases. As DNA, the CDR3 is TGCAGCGCCGAAACCGGGACAGGGGGCGGAGAGACCCAGTACTTC. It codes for CSAETGTGGGETQYF. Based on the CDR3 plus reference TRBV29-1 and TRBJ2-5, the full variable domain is SAVISQKPSRDICQRGTSLTIQCQVDSQVTMMFWYRQQPGQSLTLIATANQGSEATYESGFVIDKFPISRPNLTFSTLTVSNMSPEDSSIYLCSAETGTGGGETQYFGPGTRLLVL.

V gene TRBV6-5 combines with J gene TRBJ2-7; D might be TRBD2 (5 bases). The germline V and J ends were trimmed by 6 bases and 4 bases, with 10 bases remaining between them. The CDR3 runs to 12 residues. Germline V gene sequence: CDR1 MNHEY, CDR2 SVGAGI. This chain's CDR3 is CASSSDLYEQYF. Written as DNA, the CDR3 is TGTGCCAGCAGCTCGGACTTGTACGAGCAGTACTTC.

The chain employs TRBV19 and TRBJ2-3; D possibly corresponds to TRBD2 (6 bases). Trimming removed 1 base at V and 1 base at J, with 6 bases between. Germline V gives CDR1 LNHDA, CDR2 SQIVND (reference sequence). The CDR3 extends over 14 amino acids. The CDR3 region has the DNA TGTGCCAGTAGTATAGCGGGGGGCACAGATACGCAGTATTTT. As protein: CASSIAGGTDTQYF.

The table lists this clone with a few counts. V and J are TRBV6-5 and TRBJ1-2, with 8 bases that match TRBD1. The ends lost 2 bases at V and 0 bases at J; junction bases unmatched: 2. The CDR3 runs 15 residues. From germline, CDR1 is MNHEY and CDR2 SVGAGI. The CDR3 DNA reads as TGTGCCAGCAGTTACCAACAGGGGGCTAACTATGGCTACACCTTC. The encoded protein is CASSYQQGANYGYTF.

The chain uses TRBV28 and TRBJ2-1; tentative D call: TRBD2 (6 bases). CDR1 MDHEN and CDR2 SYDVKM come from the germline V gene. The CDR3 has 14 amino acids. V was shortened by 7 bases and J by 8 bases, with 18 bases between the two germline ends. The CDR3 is CASNWIPGDDEQFF. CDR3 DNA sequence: TGTGCCAGCAATTGGATTCCGGGGGATGATGAGCAGTTCTTC.

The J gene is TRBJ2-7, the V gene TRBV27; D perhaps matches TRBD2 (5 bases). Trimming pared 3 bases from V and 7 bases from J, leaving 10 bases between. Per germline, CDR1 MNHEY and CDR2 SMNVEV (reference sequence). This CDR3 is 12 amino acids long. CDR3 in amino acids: CASSFGSGEQYF. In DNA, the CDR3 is TGTGCCAGCAGTTTTGGGTCGGGGGAGCAGTACTTC.

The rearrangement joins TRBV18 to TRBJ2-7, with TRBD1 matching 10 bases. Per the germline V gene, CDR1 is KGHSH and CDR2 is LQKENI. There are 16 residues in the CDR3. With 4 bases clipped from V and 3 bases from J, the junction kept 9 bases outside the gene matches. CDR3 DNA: TGTGCCAGCTCACTGACAGGGGGCATTTATCGCTACGAGCAGTACTTC. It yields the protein CASSLTGGIYRYEQYF.

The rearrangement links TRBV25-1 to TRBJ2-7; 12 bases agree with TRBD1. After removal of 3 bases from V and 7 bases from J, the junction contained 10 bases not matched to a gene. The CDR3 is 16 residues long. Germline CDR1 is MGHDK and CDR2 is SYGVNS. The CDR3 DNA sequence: TGTGCCAGCAGTGATTGGCGGGGACAGGGGGCGTGTGAGCAGTACTTC. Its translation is CASSDWRGQGACEQYF.

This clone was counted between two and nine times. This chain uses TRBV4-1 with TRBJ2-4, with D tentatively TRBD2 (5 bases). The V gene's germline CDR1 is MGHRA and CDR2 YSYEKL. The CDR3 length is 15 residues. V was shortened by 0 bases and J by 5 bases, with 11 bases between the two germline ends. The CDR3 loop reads CASSQDVDFQNIQYF. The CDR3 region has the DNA TGCGCCAGCAGCCAAGATGTGGACTTTCAAAACATTCAGTACTTC.